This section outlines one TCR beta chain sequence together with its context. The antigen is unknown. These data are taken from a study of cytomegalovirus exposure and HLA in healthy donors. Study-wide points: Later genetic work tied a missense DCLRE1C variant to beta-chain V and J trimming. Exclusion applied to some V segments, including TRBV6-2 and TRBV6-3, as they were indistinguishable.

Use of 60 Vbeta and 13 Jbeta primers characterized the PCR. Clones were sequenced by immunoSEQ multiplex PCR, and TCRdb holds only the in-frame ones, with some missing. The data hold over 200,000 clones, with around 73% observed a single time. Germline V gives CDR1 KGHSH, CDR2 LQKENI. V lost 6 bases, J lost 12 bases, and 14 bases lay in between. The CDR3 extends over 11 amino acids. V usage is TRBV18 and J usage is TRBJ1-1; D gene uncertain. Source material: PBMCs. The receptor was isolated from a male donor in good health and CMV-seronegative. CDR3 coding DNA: TGTGCCAGCTCTGCCTCCGGGTCCTCTTTCTTT. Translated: CASSASGSSFF.